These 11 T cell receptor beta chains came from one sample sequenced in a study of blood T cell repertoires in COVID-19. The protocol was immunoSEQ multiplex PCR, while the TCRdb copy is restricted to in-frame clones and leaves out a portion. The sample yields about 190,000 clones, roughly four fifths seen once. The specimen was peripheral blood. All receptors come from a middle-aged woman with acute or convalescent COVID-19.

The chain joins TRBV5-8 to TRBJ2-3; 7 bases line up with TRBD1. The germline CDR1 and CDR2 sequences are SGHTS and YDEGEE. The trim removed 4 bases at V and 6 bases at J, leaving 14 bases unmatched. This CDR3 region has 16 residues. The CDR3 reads CASSTRWDSPDDTQYF. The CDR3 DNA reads TGTGCCAGCAGCACCCGCTGGGACAGTCCAGATGATACGCAGTATTTT.

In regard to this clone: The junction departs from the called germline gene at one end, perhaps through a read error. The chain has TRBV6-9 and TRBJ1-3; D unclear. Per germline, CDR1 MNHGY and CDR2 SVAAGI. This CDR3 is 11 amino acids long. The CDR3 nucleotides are TGTGCCAGCAGTTATGGAGACACCATATATTTT. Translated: CASSYGDTIYF.

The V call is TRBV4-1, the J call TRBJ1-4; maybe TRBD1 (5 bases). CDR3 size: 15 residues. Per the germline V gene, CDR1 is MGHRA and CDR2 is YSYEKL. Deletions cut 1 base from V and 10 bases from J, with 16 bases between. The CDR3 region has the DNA TGCGCCAGCAGCCAAGGTTCCCAGGGATCGGGAAAACTGTTTTTT. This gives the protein CASSQGSQGSGKLFF.

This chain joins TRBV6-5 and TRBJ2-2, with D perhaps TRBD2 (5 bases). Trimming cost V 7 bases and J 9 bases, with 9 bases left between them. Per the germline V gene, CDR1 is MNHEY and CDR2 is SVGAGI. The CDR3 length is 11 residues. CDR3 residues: CASTREWELFF. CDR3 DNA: TGTGCCAGCACCCGGGAATGGGAGCTGTTTTTT.

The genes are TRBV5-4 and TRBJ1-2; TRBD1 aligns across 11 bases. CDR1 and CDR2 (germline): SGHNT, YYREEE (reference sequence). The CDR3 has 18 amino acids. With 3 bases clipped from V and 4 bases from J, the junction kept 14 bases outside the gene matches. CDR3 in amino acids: CASSSPLGGTGGLYGYTF. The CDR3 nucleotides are TGTGCCAGCAGCTCCCCACTTGGAGGGACAGGGGGTCTCTATGGCTACACCTTC.

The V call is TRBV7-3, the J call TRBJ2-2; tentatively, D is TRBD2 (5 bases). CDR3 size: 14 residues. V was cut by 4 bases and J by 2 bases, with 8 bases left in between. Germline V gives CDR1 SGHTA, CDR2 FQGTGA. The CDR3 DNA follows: TGTGCCAGCAGCTACGGGGTAAACACCGGGGAGCTGTTTTTT. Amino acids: CASSYGVNTGELFF.

CDR3 residues: CASSTSYPNLKHTDTQYF. CDR3 in DNA: TGTGCCAGCAGCACTAGCTACCCGAACCTGAAACACACAGATACGCAGTATTTT. The chain joins TRBV21-1 to TRBJ2-3; TRBD2, the table's D call, was not compared with the DNA. TRBV21-1 is an annotated pseudogene. The CDR3 is made up of 18 amino acids.

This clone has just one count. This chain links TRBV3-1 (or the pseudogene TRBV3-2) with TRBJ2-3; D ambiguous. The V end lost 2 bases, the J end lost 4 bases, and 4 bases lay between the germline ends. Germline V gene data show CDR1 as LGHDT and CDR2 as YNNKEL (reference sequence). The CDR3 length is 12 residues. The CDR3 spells CASSQLADTQYF. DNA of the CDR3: TGTGCCAGCAGCCAACTCGCAGATACGCAGTATTTT.

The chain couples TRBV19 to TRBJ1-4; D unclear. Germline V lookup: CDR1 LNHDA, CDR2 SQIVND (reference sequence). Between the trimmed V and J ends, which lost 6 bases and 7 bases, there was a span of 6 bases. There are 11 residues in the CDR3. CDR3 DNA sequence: TGTGCCAGTAGCCAACTTGAAAAACTGTTTTTT. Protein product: CASSQLEKLFF.

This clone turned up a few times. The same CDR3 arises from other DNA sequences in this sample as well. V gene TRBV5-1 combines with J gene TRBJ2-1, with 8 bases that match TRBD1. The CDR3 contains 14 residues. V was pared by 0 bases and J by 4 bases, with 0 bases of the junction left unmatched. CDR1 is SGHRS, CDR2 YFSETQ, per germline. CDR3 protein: CASSLGQGYNEQFF. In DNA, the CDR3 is TGCGCCAGCAGCTTGGGACAGGGGTACAATGAGCAGTTCTTC.

In DNA form, the CDR3 reads TGCGCCAGCAGCCGGGAGGGACGGTGGGGGGAGACCCAGTACTTC. Amino acid sequence: CASSREGRWGETQYF. The chain carries TRBV4-1 and TRBJ2-5, with 7 positions matching TRBD2. The V segment lost 4 bases and the J segment 5 bases; nucleotides outside the gene matches: 10. This CDR3 comprises 15 residues. The germline CDR1 and CDR2 sequences are MGHRA and YSYEKL.